The clone carrying this T cell receptor beta chain was observed a single time. These data belong to a study of blood T cell repertoires in COVID-19. Sequencing used immunoSEQ multiplex PCR; TCRdb keeps in-frame clones, though not all of them. The table records roughly 230,000 clones, roughly nine tenths of them present only once. The CDR3 sequence is 15 residues long. Germline CDR1 is MDHEN and CDR2 is SYDVKM. V gave up 2 bases and J gave up 5 bases; unmatched junction bases: 0. This clonotype was obtained from a woman aged 40 to 49 who had recovered from COVID-19. V gene TRBV28 combines with J gene TRBJ1-6, with TRBD1 matching 10 bases. Input material: peripheral blood. In nucleotides, the CDR3 is TGTGCCAGCAGTTTAGGACAGGGGGATAATTCACCCCTCCACTTT. Its translation is CASSLGQGDNSPLHF.